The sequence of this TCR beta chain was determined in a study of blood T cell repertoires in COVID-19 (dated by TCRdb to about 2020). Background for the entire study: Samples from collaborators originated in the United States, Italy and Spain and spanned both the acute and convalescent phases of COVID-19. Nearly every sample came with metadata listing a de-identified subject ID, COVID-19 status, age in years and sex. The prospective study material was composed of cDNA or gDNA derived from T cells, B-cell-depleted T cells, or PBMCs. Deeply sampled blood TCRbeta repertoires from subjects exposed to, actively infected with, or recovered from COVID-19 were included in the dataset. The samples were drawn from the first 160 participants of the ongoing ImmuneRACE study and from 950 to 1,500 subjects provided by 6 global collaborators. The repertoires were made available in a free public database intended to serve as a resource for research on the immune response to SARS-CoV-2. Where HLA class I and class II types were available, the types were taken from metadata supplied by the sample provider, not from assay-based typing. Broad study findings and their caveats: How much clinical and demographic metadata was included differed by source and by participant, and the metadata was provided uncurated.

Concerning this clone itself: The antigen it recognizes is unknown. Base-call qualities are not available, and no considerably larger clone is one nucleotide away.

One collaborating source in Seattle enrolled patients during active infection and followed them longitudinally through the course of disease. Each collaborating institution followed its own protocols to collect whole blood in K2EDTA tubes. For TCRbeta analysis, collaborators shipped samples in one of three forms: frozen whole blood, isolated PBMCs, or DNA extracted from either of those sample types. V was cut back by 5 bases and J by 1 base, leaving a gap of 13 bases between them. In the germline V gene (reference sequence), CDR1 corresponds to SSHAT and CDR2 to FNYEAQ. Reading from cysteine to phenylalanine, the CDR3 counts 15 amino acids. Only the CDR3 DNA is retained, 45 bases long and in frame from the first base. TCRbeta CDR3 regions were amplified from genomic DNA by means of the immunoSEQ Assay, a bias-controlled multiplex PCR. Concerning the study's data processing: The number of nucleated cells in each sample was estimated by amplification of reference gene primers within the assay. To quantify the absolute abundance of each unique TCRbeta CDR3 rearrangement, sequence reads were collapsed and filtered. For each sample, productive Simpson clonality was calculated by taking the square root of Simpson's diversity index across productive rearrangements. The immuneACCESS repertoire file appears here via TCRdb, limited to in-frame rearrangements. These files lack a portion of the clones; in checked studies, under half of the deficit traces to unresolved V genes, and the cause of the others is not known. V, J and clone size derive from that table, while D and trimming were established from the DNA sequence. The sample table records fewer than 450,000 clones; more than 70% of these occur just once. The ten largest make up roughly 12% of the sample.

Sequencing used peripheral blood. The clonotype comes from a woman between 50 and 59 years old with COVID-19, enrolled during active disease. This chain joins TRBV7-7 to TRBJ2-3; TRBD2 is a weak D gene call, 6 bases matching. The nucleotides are TGTGCCAGCAGCGACTCGGGGGTATGCACAGATACGCAGTATTTT. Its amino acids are CASSDSGVCTDTQYF.